The T cell receptor (beta chain) under discussion was sequenced for a study of cytomegalovirus exposure and HLA in healthy donors. Background on the study: Findings of an earlier analysis included under 140 million unique TCR beta sequences from roughly 190 million T cells.

The PCR used 60 Vbeta and 13 Jbeta primers. Libraries were prepared by immunoSEQ multiplex PCR; TCRdb keeps only in-frame clonotypes and omits some of them. This table holds just over 150,000 clones. Regarding the study as a whole: Follow-up analysis later connected one missense variant in DCLRE1C with trimming of TCR beta V- and J-genes.

Notes on this clone: Its antigen is not known.

The CDR3 runs 14 residues. J lost 2 bases, V lost 6 bases, and 6 bases had no gene match. From germline, CDR1 is KGHSH and CDR2 LQKENI. This clonotype was obtained from an older woman in good health and CMV-seronegative. This chain joins TRBV18 and TRBJ1-1, with 7 bases that match TRBD1. The source material was PBMCs. CDR3 amino acids: CASSRTGDNTEAFF. The DNA of the CDR3 is TGTGCCAGCTCCCGCACAGGGGATAACACTGAAGCTTTCTTT.